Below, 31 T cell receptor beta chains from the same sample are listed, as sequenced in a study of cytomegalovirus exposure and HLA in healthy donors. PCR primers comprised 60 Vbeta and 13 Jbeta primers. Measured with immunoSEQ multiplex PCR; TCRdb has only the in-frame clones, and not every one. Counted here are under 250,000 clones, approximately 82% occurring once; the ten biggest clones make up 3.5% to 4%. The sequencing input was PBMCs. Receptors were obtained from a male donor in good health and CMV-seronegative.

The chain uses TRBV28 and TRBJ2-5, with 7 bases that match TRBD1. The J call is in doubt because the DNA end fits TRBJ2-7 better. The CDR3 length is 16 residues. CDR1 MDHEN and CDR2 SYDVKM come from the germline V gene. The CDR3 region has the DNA TGTGCCAGCAGTTTATTTCCTCGACAGGGAACCTACGAGCAGTACTTC. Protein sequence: CASSLFPRQGTYEQYF.

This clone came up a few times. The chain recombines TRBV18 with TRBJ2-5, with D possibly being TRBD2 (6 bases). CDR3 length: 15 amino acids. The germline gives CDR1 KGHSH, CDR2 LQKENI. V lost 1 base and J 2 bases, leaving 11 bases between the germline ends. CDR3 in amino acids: CASSPRQAGQETQYF. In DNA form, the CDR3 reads TGTGCCAGCTCACCACGCCAAGCGGGTCAAGAGACCCAGTACTTC.

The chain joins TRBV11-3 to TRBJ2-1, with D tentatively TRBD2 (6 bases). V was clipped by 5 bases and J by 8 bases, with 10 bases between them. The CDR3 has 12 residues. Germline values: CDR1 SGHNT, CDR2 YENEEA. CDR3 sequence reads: CASSAGLDEQFF. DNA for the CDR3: TGTGCCAGCAGCGCGGGACTTGATGAGCAGTTCTTC.

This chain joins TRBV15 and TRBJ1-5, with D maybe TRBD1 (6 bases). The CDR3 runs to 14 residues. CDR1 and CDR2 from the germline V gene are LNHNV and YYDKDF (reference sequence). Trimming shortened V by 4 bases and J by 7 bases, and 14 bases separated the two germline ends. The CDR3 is CATSNLERGQPQHF. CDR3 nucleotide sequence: TGTGCCACCAGCAACCTGGAGAGGGGGCAGCCCCAGCATTTT.

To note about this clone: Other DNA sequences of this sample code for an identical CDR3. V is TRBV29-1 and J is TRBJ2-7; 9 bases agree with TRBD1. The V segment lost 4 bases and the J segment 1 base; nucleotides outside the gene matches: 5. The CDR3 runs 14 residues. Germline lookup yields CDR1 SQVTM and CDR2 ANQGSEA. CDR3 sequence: CSVAGTGRSYEQYF. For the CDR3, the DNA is TGCAGCGTTGCCGGGACAGGGCGTTCCTACGAGCAGTACTTC.

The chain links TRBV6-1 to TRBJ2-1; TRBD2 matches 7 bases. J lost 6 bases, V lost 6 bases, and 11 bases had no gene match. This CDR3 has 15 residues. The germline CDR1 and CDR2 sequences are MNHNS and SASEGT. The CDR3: CASRISGNYGNEQFF. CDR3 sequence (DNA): TGTGCCAGCAGGATAAGCGGGAATTATGGCAATGAGCAGTTCTTC.

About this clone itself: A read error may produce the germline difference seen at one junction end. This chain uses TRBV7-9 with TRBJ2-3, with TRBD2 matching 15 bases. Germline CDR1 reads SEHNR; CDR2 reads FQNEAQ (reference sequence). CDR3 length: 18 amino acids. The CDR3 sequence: CSSSPRTSGRARTDTQYF. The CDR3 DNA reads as TGTTCCAGCAGCCCTCGGACTAGCGGGAGGGCCAGGACAGATACGCAGTATTTT.

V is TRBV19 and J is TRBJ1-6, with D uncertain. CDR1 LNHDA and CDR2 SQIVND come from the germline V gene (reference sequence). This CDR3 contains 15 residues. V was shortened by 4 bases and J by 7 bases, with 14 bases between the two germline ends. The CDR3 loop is CASSRGDFANSPLHF. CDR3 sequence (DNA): TGTGCCAGTAGTAGGGGAGACTTCGCGAATTCACCCCTCCACTTT.

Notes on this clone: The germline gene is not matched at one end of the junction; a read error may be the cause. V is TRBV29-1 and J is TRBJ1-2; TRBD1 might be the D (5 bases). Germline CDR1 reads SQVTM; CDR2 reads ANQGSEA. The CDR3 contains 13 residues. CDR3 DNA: TGCAGCGTGGAAGAAGGGGTTAACTATGGCTACACCTTC. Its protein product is CSVEEGVNYGYTF. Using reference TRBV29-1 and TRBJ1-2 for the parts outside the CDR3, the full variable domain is SAVISQKPSRDICQRGTSLTIQCQVDSQVTMMFWYRQQPGQSLTLIATANQGSEATYESGFVIDKFPISRPNLTFSTLTVSNMSPEDSSIYLCSVEEGVNYGYTFGSGTRLTVV.

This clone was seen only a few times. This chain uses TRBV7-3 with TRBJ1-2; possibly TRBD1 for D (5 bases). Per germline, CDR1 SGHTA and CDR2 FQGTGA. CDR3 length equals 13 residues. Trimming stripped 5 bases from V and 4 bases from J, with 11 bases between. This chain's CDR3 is CASSRDYGYGYTF. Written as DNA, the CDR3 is TGTGCCAGCAGCCGGGACTATGGCTATGGCTACACCTTC.

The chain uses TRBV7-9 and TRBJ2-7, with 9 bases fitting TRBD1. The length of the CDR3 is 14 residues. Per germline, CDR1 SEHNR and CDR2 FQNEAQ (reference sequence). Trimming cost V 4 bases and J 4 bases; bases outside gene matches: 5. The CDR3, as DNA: TGTGCCAGCAGCTCGCCGGGACAGGGTTACGAGCAGTACTTC. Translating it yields CASSSPGQGYEQYF.

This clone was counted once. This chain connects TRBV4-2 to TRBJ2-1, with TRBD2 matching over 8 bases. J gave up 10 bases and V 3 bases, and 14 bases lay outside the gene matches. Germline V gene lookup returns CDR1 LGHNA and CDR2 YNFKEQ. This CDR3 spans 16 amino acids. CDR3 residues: CASSQGGTGGPQEQFF. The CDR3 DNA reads TGTGCCAGCAGCCAGGGGGGCACGGGAGGGCCACAGGAGCAGTTCTTC.

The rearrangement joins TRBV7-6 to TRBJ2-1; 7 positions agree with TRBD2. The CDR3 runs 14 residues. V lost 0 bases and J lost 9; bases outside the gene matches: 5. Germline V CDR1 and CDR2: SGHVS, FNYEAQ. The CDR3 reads CASSLAGGPSEQFF. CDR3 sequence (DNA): TGTGCCAGCAGCTTAGCGGGAGGGCCAAGTGAGCAGTTCTTC.

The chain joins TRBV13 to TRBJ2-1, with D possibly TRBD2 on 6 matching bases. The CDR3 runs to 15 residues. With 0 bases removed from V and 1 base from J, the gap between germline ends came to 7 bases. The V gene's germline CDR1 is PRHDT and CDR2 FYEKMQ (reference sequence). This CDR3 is CASSLGAGSYNEQFF. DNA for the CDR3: TGTGCCAGCAGCTTAGGCGCGGGATCCTACAATGAGCAGTTCTTC.

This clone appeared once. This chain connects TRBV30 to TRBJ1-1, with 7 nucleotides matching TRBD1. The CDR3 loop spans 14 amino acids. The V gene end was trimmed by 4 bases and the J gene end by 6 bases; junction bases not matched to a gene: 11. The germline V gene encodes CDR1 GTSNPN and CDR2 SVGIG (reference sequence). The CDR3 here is CAWTYRQGVSEAFF. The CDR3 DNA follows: TGTGCCTGGACTTACCGGCAGGGGGTCTCTGAAGCTTTCTTT.

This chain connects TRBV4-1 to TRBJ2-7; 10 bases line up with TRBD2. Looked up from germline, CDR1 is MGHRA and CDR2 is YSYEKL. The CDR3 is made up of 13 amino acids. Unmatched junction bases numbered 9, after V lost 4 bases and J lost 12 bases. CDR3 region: CASSPPSGRAPYF. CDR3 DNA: TGCGCCAGCAGCCCCCCGAGCGGGAGGGCGCCGTACTTC.

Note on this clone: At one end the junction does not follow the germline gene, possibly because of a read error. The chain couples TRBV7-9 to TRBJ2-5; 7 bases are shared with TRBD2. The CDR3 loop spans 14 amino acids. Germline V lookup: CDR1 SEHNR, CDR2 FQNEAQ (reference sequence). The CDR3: CSSSLGEGRETQYF. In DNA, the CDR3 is TGTTCCAGCAGCTTGGGGGAGGGCCGGGAGACCCAGTACTTC.

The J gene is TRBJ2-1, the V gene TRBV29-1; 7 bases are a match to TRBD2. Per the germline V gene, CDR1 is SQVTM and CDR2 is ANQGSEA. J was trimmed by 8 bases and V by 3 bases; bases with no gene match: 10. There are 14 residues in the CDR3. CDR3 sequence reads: CSVDVGLVTDEQFF. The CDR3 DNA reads TGCAGCGTTGACGTAGGACTAGTTACGGATGAGCAGTTCTTC.

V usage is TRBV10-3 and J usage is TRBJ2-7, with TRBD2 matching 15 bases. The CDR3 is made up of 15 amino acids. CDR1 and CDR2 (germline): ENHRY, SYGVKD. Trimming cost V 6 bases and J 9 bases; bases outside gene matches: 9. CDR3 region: CAISGLAGGDSGQYF. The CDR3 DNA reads TGTGCCATCAGCGGACTAGCGGGAGGGGATTCAGGGCAGTACTTC.

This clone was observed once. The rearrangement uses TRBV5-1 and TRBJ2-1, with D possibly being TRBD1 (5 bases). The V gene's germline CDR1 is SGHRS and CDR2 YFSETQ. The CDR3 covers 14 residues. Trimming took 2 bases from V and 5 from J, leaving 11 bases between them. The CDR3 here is CASSFPGSHNEQFF. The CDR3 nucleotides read TGCGCCAGCAGCTTCCCAGGGTCCCACAATGAGCAGTTCTTC. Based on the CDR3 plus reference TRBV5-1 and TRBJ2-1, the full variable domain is KAGVTQTPRYLIKTRGQQVTLSCSPISGHRSVSWYQQTPGQGLQFLFEYFSETQRNKGNFPGRFSGRQFSNSRSEMNVSTLELGDSALYLCASSFPGSHNEQFFGPGTRLTVL.

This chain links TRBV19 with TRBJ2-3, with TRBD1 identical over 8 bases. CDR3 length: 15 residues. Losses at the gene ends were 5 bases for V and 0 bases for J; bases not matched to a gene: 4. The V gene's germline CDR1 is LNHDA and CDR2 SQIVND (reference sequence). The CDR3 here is CASSPGGISTDTQYF. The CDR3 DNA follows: TGTGCCAGTAGTCCAGGGGGCATTAGCACAGATACGCAGTATTTT.

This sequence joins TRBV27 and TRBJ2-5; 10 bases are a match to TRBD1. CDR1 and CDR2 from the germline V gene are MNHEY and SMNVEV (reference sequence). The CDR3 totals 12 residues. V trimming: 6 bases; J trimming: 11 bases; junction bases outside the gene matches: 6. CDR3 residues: CASRETGGGQYF. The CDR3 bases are TGTGCCAGCAGGGAGACAGGGGGCGGACAGTACTTC.

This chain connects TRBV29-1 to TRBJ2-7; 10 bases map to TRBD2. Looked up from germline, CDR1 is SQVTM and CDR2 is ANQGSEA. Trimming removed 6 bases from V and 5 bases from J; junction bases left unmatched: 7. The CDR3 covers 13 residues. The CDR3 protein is CSVSSGRLNEQYF. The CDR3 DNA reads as TGCAGCGTGTCTAGCGGGAGACTCAACGAGCAGTACTTC.

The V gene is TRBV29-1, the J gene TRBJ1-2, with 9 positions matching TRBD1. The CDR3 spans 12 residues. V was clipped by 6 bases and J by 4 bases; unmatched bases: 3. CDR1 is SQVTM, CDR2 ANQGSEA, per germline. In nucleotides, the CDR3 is TGCAGCGTCACAGGGGGCAGCTATGGCTACACCTTC. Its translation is CSVTGGSYGYTF.

The CDR3 nucleotides are TGTGCCAGCAGTTACTCGTCGGAGGTGAACACTGAAGCTTTCTTT. Residues: CASSYSSEVNTEAFF. The chain employs TRBV6-6 and TRBJ1-1, with D unclear. Trimming stripped 0 bases from V and 0 bases from J, with 8 bases between. Germline V gene sequence: CDR1 MNHNY, CDR2 SVGAGI (reference sequence). The CDR3 runs 15 residues.

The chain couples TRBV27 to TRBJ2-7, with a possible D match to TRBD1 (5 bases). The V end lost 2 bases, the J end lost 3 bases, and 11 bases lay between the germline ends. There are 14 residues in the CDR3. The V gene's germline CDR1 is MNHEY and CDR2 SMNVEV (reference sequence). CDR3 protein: CASSLQDSRYEQYF. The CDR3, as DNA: TGTGCCAGCAGTTTACAAGACAGCCGCTACGAGCAGTACTTC.

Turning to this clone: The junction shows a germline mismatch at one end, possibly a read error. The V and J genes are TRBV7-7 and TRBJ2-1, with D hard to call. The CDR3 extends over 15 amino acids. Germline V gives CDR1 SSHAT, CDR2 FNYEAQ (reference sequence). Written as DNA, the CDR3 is TGTGCTAGCAGCTGGGCACGAGAACCCGTGCATGAGCAGTTCTTC. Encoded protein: CASSWAREPVHEQFF.

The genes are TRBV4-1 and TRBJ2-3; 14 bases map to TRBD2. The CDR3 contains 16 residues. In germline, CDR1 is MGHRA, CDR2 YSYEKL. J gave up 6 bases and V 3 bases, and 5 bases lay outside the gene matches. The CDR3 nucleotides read TGCGCCAGCAGCCATTCGACTAGCGGGAGGGCGGATACGCAGTATTTT. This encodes CASSHSTSGRADTQYF.

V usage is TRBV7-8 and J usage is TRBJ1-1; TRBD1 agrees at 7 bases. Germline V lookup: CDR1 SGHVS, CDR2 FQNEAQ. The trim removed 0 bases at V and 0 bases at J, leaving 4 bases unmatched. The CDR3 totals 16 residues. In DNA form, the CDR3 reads TGTGCCAGCAGCTTAGCGGGAACAGGGGTGAACACTGAAGCTTTCTTT. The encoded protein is CASSLAGTGVNTEAFF.

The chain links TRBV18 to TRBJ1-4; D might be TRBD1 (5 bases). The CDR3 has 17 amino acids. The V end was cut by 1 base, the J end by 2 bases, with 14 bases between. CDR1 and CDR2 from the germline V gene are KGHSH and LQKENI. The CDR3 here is CASSPRAGFKTNEKLFF. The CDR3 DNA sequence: TGTGCCAGCTCACCACGGGCAGGGTTTAAGACTAATGAAAAACTGTTTTTT.

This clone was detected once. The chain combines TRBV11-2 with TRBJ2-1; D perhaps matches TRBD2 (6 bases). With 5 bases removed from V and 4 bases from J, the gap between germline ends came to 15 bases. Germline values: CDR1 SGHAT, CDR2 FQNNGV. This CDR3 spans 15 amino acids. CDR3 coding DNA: TGTGCCAGCAGCCCCCCCGGACTACCATACAATGAGCAGTTCTTC. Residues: CASSPPGLPYNEQFF.